The clone carrying this T cell receptor (beta chain) was detected only a few times. TCRdb reprocessed the 5' RACE reads with MiXCR, giving one entry per CDR3 protein. Altogether 350,000 to 400,000 distinct CDR3 sequences are present, approximately 9.1% being singletons, with the ten largest covering more than 8%. The data originate from a study of identical twins. V was trimmed by 7 bases and J by 7 bases, leaving 19 bases between them. CDR1 and CDR2 from the germline V gene are SQVTM and ANQGSEA. The CDR3 has 13 amino acids. Sample: naive T cells sorted from blood. The chain joins TRBV29-1 to TRBJ2-5; D tentatively fits TRBD1 or TRBD2 (5 bases each). This TCR was sampled from a woman aged 45-65 years in good health. CDR3 bases: TGCAGCGCCCGGCGGGCGGCCCAGGGGACCCAGTACTTC. The encoded protein is CSARRAAQGTQYF.